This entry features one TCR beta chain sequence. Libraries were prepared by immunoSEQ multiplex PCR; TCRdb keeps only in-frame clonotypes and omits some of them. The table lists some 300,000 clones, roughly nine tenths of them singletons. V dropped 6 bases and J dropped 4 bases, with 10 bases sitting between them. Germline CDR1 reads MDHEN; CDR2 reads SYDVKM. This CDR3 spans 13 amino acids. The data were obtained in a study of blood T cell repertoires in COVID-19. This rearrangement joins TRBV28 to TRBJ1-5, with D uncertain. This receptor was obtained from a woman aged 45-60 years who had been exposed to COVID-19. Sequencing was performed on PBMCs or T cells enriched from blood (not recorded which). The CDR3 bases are TGTGCCAGCAGACGGGGTGGGAATCAGCCCCAGCATTTT. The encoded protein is CASRRGGNQPQHF.